This T cell receptor beta chain was recovered during a study of T cells in Graves' hyperthyroidism and ophthalmopathy. The study, taken as a whole, reports: Separating ophthalmopathy from stable hyperthyroidism was achieved by a 13 V-J model.

This CDR3 region has 13 residues. V shed 7 bases and J 0 bases; nucleotides not matched to a gene: 4. Germline V gives CDR1 SQVTM, CDR2 ANQGSEA. As to this clonotype: What it binds is not known.

Researchers took RNA transcripts and amplified the TCR beta CDR3 regions from them. Carried out on the TCR CDR3, a first-round RT-PCR used the HTBI primer set. One entry per CDR3 protein, called by TCRdb with MiXCR from the multiplex PCR reads. The table shows fewer than 750,000 distinct CDR3 sequences, with under 60% occurring only once. The clonotype originates from a woman between 18 and 29 years old with Graves' hyperthyroidism. Sequencing used peripheral blood or thyroid tissue (not recorded which). V usage is TRBV29-1 and J usage is TRBJ1-1; TRBD1 aligns across 8 bases. CDR3 sequence (DNA): TGCAGCGCCCTGGGACAGGTGAACACTGAAGCTTTCTTT. Translated: CSALGQVNTEAFF.